This T cell receptor (beta chain) stems from a study of response to subunit inactivated influenza vaccine. Findings and limits, study-wide: Authors suggested each seasonal influenza vaccination recruits few new T cells.

Trimming took 1 base from V and 2 from J, leaving 15 bases between them. The V gene's germline CDR1 is DFQATT and CDR2 SNEGSKA (reference sequence). The CDR3 has 15 amino acids. This clonotype was counted between two and nine times. Its antigen remains unidentified. In TCRdb, the RT-PCR reads were re-called with MiXCR into one record per CDR3 protein. Of some 800,000 distinct CDR3 sequences in the sample, approximately 22% were seen once. The V gene is TRBV20-1, the J gene TRBJ2-7; D perhaps matches TRBD1 (6 bases). The TCR sequence derives from a man aged 45-60 years who received an inactivated influenza vaccine. Specimen: PBMCs from blood, collected approximately 5 days after vaccination. The CDR3, as DNA: TGCAGTGCTAGAGTGTCTGCCAGGGGAACCTACGAGCAGTACTTC. Its translation is CSARVSARGTYEQYF.